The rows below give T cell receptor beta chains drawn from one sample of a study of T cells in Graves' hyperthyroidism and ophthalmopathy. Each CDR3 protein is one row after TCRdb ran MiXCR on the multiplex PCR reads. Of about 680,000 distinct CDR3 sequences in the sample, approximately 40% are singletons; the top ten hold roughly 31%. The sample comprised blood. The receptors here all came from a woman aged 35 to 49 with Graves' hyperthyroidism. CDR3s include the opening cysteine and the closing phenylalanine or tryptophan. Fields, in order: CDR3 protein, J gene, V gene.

CDR3aa: CASSSPQGGQETQYF
j_gene: TRBJ2-5
v_gene: TRBV11-1

CDR3aa: CASSLETFFSGGLFF
j_gene: TRBJ2-2
v_gene: TRBV12-3/TRBV12-4

CDR3aa: CASSEVQGGQPQHF
j_gene: TRBJ1-5
v_gene: TRBV2

CDR3aa: CASSPGGAYEQYF
j_gene: TRBJ2-7
v_gene: TRBV7-8

CDR3aa: CASSLGPYAAELFF
j_gene: TRBJ2-2
v_gene: TRBV12-3/TRBV12-4

CDR3aa: CASSGLAVEEQYF
j_gene: TRBJ2-7
v_gene: TRBV7-2

CDR3aa: CASSLAGLSPLHF
j_gene: TRBJ1-6
v_gene: TRBV12-3/TRBV12-4

CDR3aa: CASSYSLDRSSPLHF
j_gene: TRBJ1-6
v_gene: TRBV12-3/TRBV12-4

CDR3aa: CASSAYGTGVNGYTF
j_gene: TRBJ1-2
v_gene: TRBV6-5

CDR3aa: CSVVGVMDQPQYF
j_gene: TRBJ2-5
v_gene: TRBV29-1

CDR3aa: CASSSGGTSFLTGELFF
j_gene: TRBJ2-2
v_gene: TRBV13

CDR3aa: CAGSQDSGDQPQHF
j_gene: TRBJ1-5
v_gene: TRBV4-1

CDR3aa: CATRGPFYEQYF
j_gene: TRBJ2-7
v_gene: TRBV19

CDR3aa: CASSLRGGTGELFF
j_gene: TRBJ2-2
v_gene: TRBV9

CDR3aa: CASSLTGTDQPQHF
j_gene: TRBJ1-5
v_gene: TRBV5-1

CDR3aa: CASSLSAGAEAFF
j_gene: TRBJ1-1
v_gene: TRBV5-1

CDR3aa: CASSRFNGYGYTF
j_gene: TRBJ1-2
v_gene: TRBV19

CDR3aa: CASKHPRDVGELFF
j_gene: TRBJ2-2
v_gene: TRBV10-3

CDR3aa: CASSLNFDRGLNQPQHF
j_gene: TRBJ1-5
v_gene: TRBV7-2

CDR3aa: CASSLEGTGGYGGYTF
j_gene: TRBJ1-2
v_gene: TRBV7-8

CDR3aa: CAMGKGGKGNEQFF
j_gene: TRBJ2-1
v_gene: TRBV10-3

CDR3aa: CSALLTANYGYTF
j_gene: TRBJ1-2
v_gene: TRBV20-1

CDR3aa: CASLTSASYEQYF
j_gene: TRBJ2-7
v_gene: TRBV2

CDR3aa: CASITSTGGNEQFF
j_gene: TRBJ2-1
v_gene: TRBV2

CDR3aa: CSVGGLKIDEQFF
j_gene: TRBJ2-1
v_gene: TRBV29-1

CDR3aa: CASNPVGGGDYGYTF
j_gene: TRBJ1-2
v_gene: TRBV12-3/TRBV12-4

CDR3aa: CASSFGTDYDGYTF
j_gene: TRBJ1-2
v_gene: TRBV12-3/TRBV12-4

CDR3aa: CASCDRNSYEQYF
j_gene: TRBJ2-7
v_gene: TRBV6-2/TRBV6-3

CDR3aa: CASRKGTDTGELFF
j_gene: TRBJ2-2
v_gene: TRBV9

CDR3aa: CASSLGQGEGAGELFF
j_gene: TRBJ2-2
v_gene: TRBV7-7

CDR3aa: CAISGQVDEQYF
j_gene: TRBJ2-7
v_gene: TRBV10-3

CDR3aa: CASSELRPQSVTGNTIYF
j_gene: TRBJ1-3
v_gene: TRBV25-1

CDR3aa: CASSRSTGDNSPLHF
j_gene: TRBJ1-6
v_gene: TRBV7-2

CDR3aa: CSASGTSGSWDTQYF
j_gene: TRBJ2-3
v_gene: TRBV20-1

CDR3aa: CATCDPRVTGELFF
j_gene: TRBJ2-2
v_gene: TRBV10-3

CDR3aa: CASSFSPLPGHRNQPQHF
j_gene: TRBJ1-5
v_gene: TRBV2

CDR3aa: CATETGTGVNEQYF
j_gene: TRBJ2-7
v_gene: TRBV10-3

CDR3aa: CASSMGGMYNEQFF
j_gene: TRBJ2-1
v_gene: TRBV19

CDR3aa: CASSEDSDRANEKLFF
j_gene: TRBJ1-4
v_gene: TRBV7-2

CDR3aa: CASSLPGDRATEAFF
j_gene: TRBJ1-1
v_gene: TRBV7-9

CDR3aa: CASSLDLQGSSLHF
j_gene: TRBJ1-6
v_gene: TRBV7-9

CDR3aa: CASTLGASYNSPLHF
j_gene: TRBJ1-6
v_gene: TRBV7-8

CDR3aa: CASSPRPRTGVRLPGANVLTF
j_gene: TRBJ2-6
v_gene: TRBV7-8

CDR3aa: CASQRRQGRNQPQHF
j_gene: TRBJ1-5
v_gene: TRBV12-3/TRBV12-4

CDR3aa: CASTERVNSPLHF
j_gene: TRBJ1-6
v_gene: TRBV9

CDR3aa: CASSGASGELFF
j_gene: TRBJ2-2
v_gene: TRBV6-5

CDR3aa: CSARVATGTGYEQYF
j_gene: TRBJ2-7
v_gene: TRBV20-1

CDR3aa: CASSQESYSGVVYGYTF
j_gene: TRBJ1-2
v_gene: TRBV4-3

CDR3aa: CASSRERGELFF
j_gene: TRBJ2-2
v_gene: TRBV6-5

CDR3aa: CASSLVQGRASYEQYF
j_gene: TRBJ2-7
v_gene: TRBV5-1

CDR3aa: CASRGSTGPLETQYF
j_gene: TRBJ2-5
v_gene: TRBV25-1

CDR3aa: CATSTGGGGTYEQYF
j_gene: TRBJ2-7
v_gene: TRBV15

CDR3aa: CASSTSDEKLFF
j_gene: TRBJ1-4
v_gene: TRBV6-5

CDR3aa: CASSDSIVRVTQYF
j_gene: TRBJ2-3
v_gene: TRBV2